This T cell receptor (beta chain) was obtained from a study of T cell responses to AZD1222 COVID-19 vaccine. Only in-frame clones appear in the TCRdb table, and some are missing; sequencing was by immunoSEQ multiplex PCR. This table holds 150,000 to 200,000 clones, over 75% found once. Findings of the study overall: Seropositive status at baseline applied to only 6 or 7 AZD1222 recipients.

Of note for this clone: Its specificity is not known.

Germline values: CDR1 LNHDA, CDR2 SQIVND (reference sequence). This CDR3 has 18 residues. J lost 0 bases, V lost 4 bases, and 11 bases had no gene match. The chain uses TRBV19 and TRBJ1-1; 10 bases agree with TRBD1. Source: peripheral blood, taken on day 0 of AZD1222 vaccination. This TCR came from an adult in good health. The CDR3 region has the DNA TGTGCCAGTAGTACTCAGAGGGACAGGGGAAAGATGAACACTGAAGCTTTCTTT. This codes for CASSTQRDRGKMNTEAFF.